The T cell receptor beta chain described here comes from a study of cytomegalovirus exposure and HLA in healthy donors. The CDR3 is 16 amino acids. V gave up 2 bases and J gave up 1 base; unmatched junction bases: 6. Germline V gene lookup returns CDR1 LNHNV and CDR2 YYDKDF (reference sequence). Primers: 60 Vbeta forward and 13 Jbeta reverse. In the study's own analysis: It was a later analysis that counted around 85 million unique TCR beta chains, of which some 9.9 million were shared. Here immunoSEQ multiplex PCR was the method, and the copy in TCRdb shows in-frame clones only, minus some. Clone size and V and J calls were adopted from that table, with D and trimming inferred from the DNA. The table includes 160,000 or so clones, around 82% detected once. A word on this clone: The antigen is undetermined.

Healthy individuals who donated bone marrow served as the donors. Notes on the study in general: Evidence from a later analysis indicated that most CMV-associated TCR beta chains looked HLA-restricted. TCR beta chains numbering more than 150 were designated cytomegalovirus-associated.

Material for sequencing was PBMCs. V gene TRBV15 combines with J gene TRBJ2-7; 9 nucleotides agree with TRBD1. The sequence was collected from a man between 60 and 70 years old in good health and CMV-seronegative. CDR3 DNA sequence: TGTGCCACCAGCAGACGTCCGGGACAGGGATCCTACGAGCAGTACTTC. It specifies CATSRRPGQGSYEQYF.